This TCR beta chain was retrieved from a study of identical twins. Study-wide points: Twins' surplus sharing was weaker for beta out-of-frame sequences. Memory repertoires showed no such pattern, whereas abundant cord blood beta clonotypes carried fewer insertions. A partial confounding effect on zero-insertion analyses could come from invariant MAIT and iNKT cells.

This CDR3 has 14 residues. With 3 bases removed from V and 1 base from J, the gap between germline ends came to 8 bases. Notes on this clonotype: Its antigen is as yet unknown.

Each CDR3 protein is one row after TCRdb ran MiXCR on the 5' RACE reads. The table records nearly 900,000 distinct CDR3 sequences, roughly an eighth of them present only once. These records were also assigned to another study, of yellow fever vaccine responses in identical twins.

The chain employs TRBV12-3 or TRBV12-4 and TRBJ2-3; D ambiguous. The TCR originated in a young woman in good health. The specimen sequenced was PBMCs. In nucleotides, the CDR3 is TGTGCCAGCAGTTTGCCTGGCGGCACAGATACGCAGTATTTT. It encodes CASSLPGGTDTQYF.